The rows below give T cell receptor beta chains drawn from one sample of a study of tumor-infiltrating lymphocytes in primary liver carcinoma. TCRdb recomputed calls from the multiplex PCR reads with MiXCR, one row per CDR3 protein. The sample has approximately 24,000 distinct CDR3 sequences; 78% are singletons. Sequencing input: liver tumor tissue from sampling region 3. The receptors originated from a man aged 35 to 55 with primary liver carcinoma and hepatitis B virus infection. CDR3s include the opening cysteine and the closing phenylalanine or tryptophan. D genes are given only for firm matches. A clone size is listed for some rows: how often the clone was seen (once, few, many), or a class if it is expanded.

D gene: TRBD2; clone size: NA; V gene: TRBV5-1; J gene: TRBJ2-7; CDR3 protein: CAGTTTSGSSYEQYF; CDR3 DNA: TGCGCCGGCACTACGACTAGCGGGAGCTCCTACGAGCAGTACTTC
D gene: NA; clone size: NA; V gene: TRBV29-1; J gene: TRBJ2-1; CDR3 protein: CSAEGGGQIGSEQFF; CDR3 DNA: TGTAGCGCTGAAGGGGGTGGGCAAATCGGTTCTGAGCAGTTCTTC
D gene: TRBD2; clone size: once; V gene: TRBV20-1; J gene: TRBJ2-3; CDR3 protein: CSAIAASGSGLVGIDKQYF; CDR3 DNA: TGCAGTGCTATAGCGGCTAGCGGGAGTGGTTTGGTGGGAATTGATAAGCAGTATTTT
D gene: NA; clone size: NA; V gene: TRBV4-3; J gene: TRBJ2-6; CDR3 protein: CASSQVAGGAGANLLTF; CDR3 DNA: TGCGCCAGCAGCCAAGTGGCAGGGGGGGCGGGGGCCAACCTCCTGACTTTC
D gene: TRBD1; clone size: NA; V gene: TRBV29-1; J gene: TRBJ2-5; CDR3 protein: CGGLTQGVETHYF; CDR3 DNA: TGCGGCGGACTCACCCAGGGGGTGGAGACCCATTACTTC
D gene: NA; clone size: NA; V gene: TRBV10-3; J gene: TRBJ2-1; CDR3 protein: CANQDSNSEQFF; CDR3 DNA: TGTGCCAACCAGGACAGCAACAGTGAGCAGTTCTTC
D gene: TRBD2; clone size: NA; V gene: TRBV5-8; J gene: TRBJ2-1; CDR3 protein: CAISMGLAGSYNEQFF; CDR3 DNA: TGTGCCATCAGCATGGGACTAGCGGGATCCTACAATGAGCAGTTCTTC
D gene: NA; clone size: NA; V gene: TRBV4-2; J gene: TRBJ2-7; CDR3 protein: CASSQYERSYYYEQYF; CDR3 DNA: TGTGCCAGCAGTCAATATGAGAGGTCTTACTACTACGAGCAGTACTTC
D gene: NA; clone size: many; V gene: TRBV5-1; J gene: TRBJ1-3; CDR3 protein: CASRREGSGNTIYF; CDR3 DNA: TGCGCCAGCAGAAGGGAAGGATCTGGAAACACCATATATTTT
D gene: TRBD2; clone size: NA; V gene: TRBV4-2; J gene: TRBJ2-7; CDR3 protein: CVSSQATSGVSHEQYF; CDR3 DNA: TGTGTCAGCAGCCAAGCGACTAGCGGGGTTTCCCACGAGCAGTACTTC
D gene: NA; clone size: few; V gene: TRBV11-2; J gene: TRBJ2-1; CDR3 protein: CASSPSHNEQFF; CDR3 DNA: TGTGCCAGCAGCCCCTCCCACAATGAGCAGTTCTTC
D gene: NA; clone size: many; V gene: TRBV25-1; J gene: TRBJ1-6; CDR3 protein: CASSEFEGDRISPLHF; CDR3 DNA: TGTGCCAGCAGTGAATTTGAAGGCGATCGAATTTCACCCCTCCACTTT
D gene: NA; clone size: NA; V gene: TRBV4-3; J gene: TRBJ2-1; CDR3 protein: CASSQDRVDNYNEQFF; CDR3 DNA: TGCGCCAGCAGCCAAGATAGGGTAGACAACTATAATGAGCAGTTCTTC
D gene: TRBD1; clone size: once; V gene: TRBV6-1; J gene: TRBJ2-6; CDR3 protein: CANSGTADGANVLTF; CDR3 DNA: TGTGCCAACAGTGGGACAGCCGATGGGGCCAACGTCCTGACATTC
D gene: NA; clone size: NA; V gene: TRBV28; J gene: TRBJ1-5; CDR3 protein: CAKSSGQQAQPQHF; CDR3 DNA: TGTGCCAAGAGTTCCGGACAGCAAGCTCAGCCCCAGCATTTC
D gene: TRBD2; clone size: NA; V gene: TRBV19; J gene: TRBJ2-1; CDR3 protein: CTSSMVFGAGVYNEQFF; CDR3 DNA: TGTACCAGTAGTATGGTCTTTGGAGCGGGAGTGTACAATGAGCAGTTCTTC
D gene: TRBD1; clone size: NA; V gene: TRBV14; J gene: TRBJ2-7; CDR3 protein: CASSRQGSYEQCF; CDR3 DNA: TGTGCCAGCAGCAGACAGGGGTCCTACGAGCAGTGCTTC
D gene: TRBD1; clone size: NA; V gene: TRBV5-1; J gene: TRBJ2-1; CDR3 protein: CASSTGTVPYNEQFF; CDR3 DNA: TGCGCCAGCAGCACCGGGACAGTTCCCTACAATGAGCAATTCTTC
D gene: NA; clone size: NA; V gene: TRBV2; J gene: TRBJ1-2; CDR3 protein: CASSGHGSDYGYTF; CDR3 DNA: TGTGCCAGCAGTGGACATGGCAGTGACTATGGCTACACCTTT
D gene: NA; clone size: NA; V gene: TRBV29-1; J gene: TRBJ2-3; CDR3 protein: CSVVFTGASAQYF; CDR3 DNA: TGCAGCGTTGTGTTTACGGGAGCATCAGCCCAGTATTTT